This TCR beta chain is from a study of shared clonotypes between healthy human individuals. The CDR3 is made up of 15 amino acids. The V end was cut by 0 bases, the J end by 2 bases, with 8 bases between. The germline V gene encodes CDR1 MNHEY and CDR2 SVGAGI. This table comes from immunoSEQ multiplex PCR, and its TCRdb copy is limited to in-frame clones, with some not included. Seen here are some 380,000 clones, just over 95% observed once, and the top ten hold around 0.29%. V is TRBV6-5 and J is TRBJ1-5; D gene unclear. The source material was memory CD8+ T cells sorted from blood. Stated subset: CD45RO+ cells pooled with CCR7-negative TemRA cells. The origin of this receptor is a man between 25 and 39 years old in good health. The CDR3 nucleotides read TGTGCCAGCAGTTACTCGATGAGGGGCAATCAGCCCCAGCATTTT. Protein product: CASSYSMRGNQPQHF.